This T cell receptor (beta chain) was captured by sequencing in a study of cytomegalovirus exposure and HLA in healthy donors. Study-level information: Inside one of the first data releases sat tens of millions of unique TCRs taken from HLA-typed donors.

Concerning this clone itself: Other DNA sequences in the sample encode the same CDR3.

The study ran its PCR with 60 Vbeta and 13 Jbeta primers. Profiling relied on immunoSEQ multiplex PCR, and the TCRdb table lists in-frame clones only, not all of them. The table lists approximately 76,000 clones, roughly 85% of them singletons. The TCR was taken from a man aged 25 to 40 in good health and CMV-seronegative. The sequencing input was PBMCs.

The CDR3 region has the DNA TGTGCCAGCAGCCTATCCTCCGGGCGGGCCGCCTCCTACAATGAGCAGTTCTTC. Its protein is CASSLSSGRAASYNEQFF. The V and J genes are TRBV7-6 and TRBJ2-1, with a tentative D call TRBD2 (5 bases). This CDR3 comprises 18 residues. Germline CDR1 and CDR2: SGHVS and FNYEAQ. V lost 5 bases and J 0 bases, leaving 20 bases between the germline ends.